A selection of T cell receptor beta chains follows, all from one sample in a study of cytomegalovirus exposure and HLA in healthy donors. Assay used: immunoSEQ multiplex PCR; TCRdb lists only in-frame clones, some missing. Of 150,000 to 200,000 clones in the sample, 85% to 90% were seen once. Sequenced material: PBMCs. The receptors originated from a woman younger than 30 in good health and CMV-seronegative. Both conserved end residues are part of each CDR3. A D gene is named only where the DNA matches it firmly. Only part of the rows carry a size: once, few, many, or a class if the clone is expanded.

J gene,clone size,V gene,D gene,CDR3 protein,CDR3 DNA
TRBJ2-3,-,TRBV27,-,CASSLYGPREAYF,TGTGCCAGCAGTTTATACGGTCCCAGAGAGGCGTATTTT
TRBJ2-7,-,TRBV9,TRBD2,CASSDPTSGTNEQYF,TGTGCCAGCAGCGACCCGACTAGCGGAACAAACGAGCAGTACTTC
TRBJ1-2,-,TRBV5-1,-,CASSLARGGNYGYTF,TGCGCCAGCAGCTTGGCGAGGGGGGGGAACTATGGCTACACCTTC
TRBJ1-4,-,TRBV7-6,-,CASSLERLGGSTNEKLFF,TGTGCCAGCAGCCTAGAGAGATTGGGAGGTTCAACTAATGAAAAACTGTTTTTT
TRBJ2-1,-,TRBV27,-,CASSVTTRPDEQFF,TGTGCCAGCAGTGTGACGACTAGGCCAGATGAGCAGTTCTTC
TRBJ2-7,-,TRBV15,TRBD1,CATSRGQGADYEQYF,TGTGCCACCAGCAGAGGACAGGGGGCTGACTACGAGCAGTACTTC
TRBJ2-1,-,TRBV14,TRBD2,CASSHGTRNEQFF,TGTGCCAGCAGCCATGGGACTAGGAATGAGCAGTTCTTC
TRBJ1-6,-,TRBV30,-,CAWTRSSYNSPLHF,TGTGCCTGGACCCGGAGCTCCTATAATTCACCCCTCCACTTT
TRBJ2-3,-,TRBV5-6,-,CASSPAGSSRLPQYF,TGTGCCAGCAGCCCCGCTGGGTCTAGTCGCTTGCCGCAGTATTTT
TRBJ2-5,-,TRBV10-3,-,CAISESTLEAQYF,TGTGCCATCAGTGAGTCGACTCTGGAAGCCCAGTACTTC
TRBJ1-2,-,TRBV4-1,TRBD1,CASSQDRGRVNYGYTF,TGCGCCAGCAGCCAAGACAGGGGGCGGGTGAACTATGGCTACACCTTC
TRBJ2-1,-,TRBV28,TRBD2,CASKGGGYNEQFF,TGTGCCAGCAAGGGCGGGGGCTACAATGAGCAGTTCTTC
TRBJ1-4,few,TRBV6-5,-,CASRPMTAGNEKLFF,TGTGCCAGCAGGCCTATGACAGCGGGTAATGAAAAACTGTTTTTT
TRBJ1-3,-,TRBV7-9,-,CASSLVHGSTIYF,TGTGCCAGCAGCTTAGTTCATGGCAGCACCATATATTTT
TRBJ2-7,-,TRBV10-3,-,CAISESHGGSYEQYF,TGTGCCATCAGTGAGTCGCACGGAGGGTCCTACGAGCAGTACTTC
TRBJ2-7,-,TRBV29-1,-,CSVSGQQMRYEQYF,TGCAGCGTTAGCGGACAGCAGATGAGGTACGAGCAGTACTTC
TRBJ2-2,-,TRBV7-3,-,CASSLGGTGELFF,TGTGCCAGCAGCCTCGGAGGGACCGGGGAGCTGTTTTTT
TRBJ2-4,-,TRBV30,-,CAWSVPGGNIQYF,TGTGCCTGGAGTGTACCAGGAGGGAACATTCAGTACTTC
TRBJ2-1,-,TRBV4-1,TRBD2,CASSPPAAGGPLGYNEQFF,TGCGCCAGCAGCCCCCCGGCAGCGGGGGGGCCCCTGGGCTACAATGAGCAGTTCTTC
TRBJ1-1,-,TRBV29-1,TRBD1,CSVRTGDGNTEAFF,TGCAGCGTTAGAACAGGGGACGGGAACACTGAAGCTTTCTTT
TRBJ2-3,-,TRBV4-1,-,CASSPSGRTDTQYF,TGCGCCAGCAGCCCAAGCGGACGCACAGATACGCAGTATTTT
TRBJ2-5,few,TRBV6-1,-,CASSTGVQETQYF,TGTGCCAGCAGTACGGGAGTCCAAGAGACCCAGTACTTC
TRBJ1-1,few,TRBV6-1,TRBD1,CASSRDRNTEAFF,TGTGCCAGCAGCCGGGACAGGAACACTGAAGCTTTCTTT
TRBJ1-6,-,TRBV30,-,CAWSYQGNSPLHF,TGTGCCTGGAGTTACCAGGGGAATTCACCCCTCCACTTT
TRBJ2-1,once,TRBV9,TRBD2,CASSETSGHNEQFF,TGTGCCAGCAGCGAGACTAGCGGACACAATGAGCAGTTCTTC
TRBJ2-7,-,TRBV5-1,TRBD2,CASSLDLTSGASYEQYF,TGCGCCAGCAGCTTGGACCTGACTAGCGGGGCCTCCTACGAGCAGTACTTC
TRBJ2-1,-,TRBV4-3,TRBD2,CASSLGSGRGNEQFF,TGCGCCAGCAGCCTTGGGAGCGGGAGGGGGAATGAGCAGTTCTTC
TRBJ2-1,-,TRBV2,TRBD2,CASSPPGLAGLDYNEQFF,TGTGCCAGCAGTCCGCCGGGACTAGCGGGGCTCGACTACAATGAGCAGTTCTTC
TRBJ2-7,-,TRBV7-9,-,CASSPRDKLLYEQYF,TGTGCCAGCAGCCCCCGAGACAAGCTACTCTACGAGCAGTACTTC
TRBJ2-3,-,TRBV6-1,-,CASSGTGQGTDTQYF,TGTGCCAGCAGCGGCACAGGGCAGGGGACGGATACGCAGTATTTT
TRBJ2-2,-,TRBV6-4,TRBD2,CATAGEGTGELFF,TGTGCCACCGCGGGGGAGGGCACCGGGGAGCTGTTTTTT
TRBJ1-4,few,TRBV5-6,TRBD1,CASSLGTRGREKLFF,TGTGCCAGCAGCTTGGGAACAAGGGGGCGTGAAAAACTGTTTTTT
TRBJ2-1,-,TRBV2,-,CASNGGASAYNEQFF,TGTGCCAGCAATGGGGGGGCTAGCGCCTACAATGAGCAGTTCTTC
TRBJ2-5,-,TRBV2,-,CAAGGQETQYF,TGTGCCGCGGGCGGGCAAGAGACCCAGTACTTC
TRBJ2-1,-,TRBV6-1,-,CASSWGESYNEQFF,TGTGCCAGCAGTTGGGGCGAGTCCTACAATGAGCAGTTCTTC
TRBJ2-7,-,TRBV9,-,CASSALEPEQYF,TGTGCCAGCAGCGCGCTAGAACCCGAGCAGTACTTC
TRBJ2-5,-,TRBV5-4,TRBD2,CASSPQRGGMETQYF,TGTGCCAGCAGCCCCCAGCGGGGGGGCATGGAGACCCAGTACTTC
TRBJ1-1,-,TRBV30,-,CAWTPIGGNAEAFF,TGTGCCTGGACCCCTATCGGCGGGAACGCTGAAGCTTTCTTT
TRBJ2-5,-,TRBV30,TRBD2,CAWSVQAGAGTQYF,TGTGCCTGGAGTGTACAAGCGGGAGCGGGGACCCAGTACTTC
TRBJ2-7,-,TRBV7-9,TRBD2,CSSSSTSGRATYEQYF,TGTTCCAGCAGCTCGACTAGCGGGAGGGCTACCTACGAGCAGTACTTC
TRBJ2-1,-,TRBV4-2,TRBD2,CASSQDLTLAGDAYNEQFF,TGTGCCAGCAGCCAAGATCTGACCCTAGCGGGAGACGCCTACAATGAGCAGTTCTTC
TRBJ2-1,-,TRBV6-6,-,CASSPAGAGYNEQFF,TGTGCCAGCAGCCCAGCGGGTGCCGGCTACAATGAGCAGTTCTTC
TRBJ2-7,large,TRBV5-5,TRBD2,CASSFPGGSIYEQYF,TGTGCCAGCAGTTTTCCGGGAGGGTCGATCTACGAGCAGTACTTC
TRBJ1-1,-,TRBV6-5,-,CASSYSERDTEAFF,TGTGCCAGCAGTTACTCCGAACGGGACACTGAAGCTTTCTTT
TRBJ2-3,-,TRBV5-6,TRBD2,CASSLEPFSGGAMGTQYF,TGTGCCAGCAGCTTGGAACCCTTTAGCGGGGGGGCCATGGGTACGCAGTATTTT
TRBJ1-1,-,TRBV28,TRBD1,CASSEADRWVAEAFF,TGTGCCAGCAGCGAGGCGGACAGGTGGGTGGCTGAAGCTTTCTTT
TRBJ1-1,-,TRBV27,-,CASSVAGVTEAFF,TGTGCCAGCAGCGTGGCGGGGGTTACTGAAGCTTTCTTT
TRBJ2-2,few,TRBV11-2,TRBD2,CASSFQGLSITGELFF,TGTGCCAGCAGCTTCCAGGGACTATCGATAACCGGGGAGCTGTTTTTT
TRBJ1-5,few,TRBV6-6,TRBD1,CASSSQTGGNQPQHF,TGTGCCAGCAGTTCCCAGACAGGGGGCAATCAGCCCCAGCATTTT
TRBJ1-4,-,TRBV28,-,CASRVGGPSEKLFF,TGTGCCAGCAGAGTAGGGGGTCCGAGTGAAAAACTGTTTTTT
TRBJ1-6,-,TRBV9,-,CASSFSDSVYNSPLHF,TGTGCCAGCAGTTTCTCAGACAGCGTCTACAATTCACCCCTCCACTTT
TRBJ1-2,-,TRBV30,-,CAGRTATNYGYTF,TGTGCCGGAAGGACAGCTACTAACTATGGCTACACCTTC
TRBJ2-3,-,TRBV30,-,CAWAGSNFGTDTQYF,TGTGCCTGGGCAGGTTCAAACTTTGGGACAGATACGCAGTATTTT
TRBJ1-2,-,TRBV6-5,TRBD1,CASSYSAGGGYGYTF,TGTGCCAGCAGTTACTCGGCAGGGGGCGGCTATGGCTACACCTTC
TRBJ1-2,few,TRBV4-1,-,CASSQDLPRESANYGYTF,TGCGCCAGCAGCCAAGATCTTCCCAGGGAATCAGCTAACTATGGCTACACCTTC